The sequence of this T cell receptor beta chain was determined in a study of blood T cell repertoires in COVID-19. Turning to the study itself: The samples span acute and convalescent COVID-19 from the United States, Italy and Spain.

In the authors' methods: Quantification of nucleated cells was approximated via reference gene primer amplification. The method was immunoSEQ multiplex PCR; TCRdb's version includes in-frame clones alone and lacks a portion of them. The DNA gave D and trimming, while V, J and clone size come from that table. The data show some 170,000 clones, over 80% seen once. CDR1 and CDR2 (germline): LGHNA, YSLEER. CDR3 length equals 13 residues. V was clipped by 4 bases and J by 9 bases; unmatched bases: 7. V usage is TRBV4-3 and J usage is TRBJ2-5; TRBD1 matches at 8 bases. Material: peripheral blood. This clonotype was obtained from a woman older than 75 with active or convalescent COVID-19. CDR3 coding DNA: TGCGCCAGCAGCCGGACACAGGGGGAGGCCCAGTACTTC. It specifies CASSRTQGEAQYF.